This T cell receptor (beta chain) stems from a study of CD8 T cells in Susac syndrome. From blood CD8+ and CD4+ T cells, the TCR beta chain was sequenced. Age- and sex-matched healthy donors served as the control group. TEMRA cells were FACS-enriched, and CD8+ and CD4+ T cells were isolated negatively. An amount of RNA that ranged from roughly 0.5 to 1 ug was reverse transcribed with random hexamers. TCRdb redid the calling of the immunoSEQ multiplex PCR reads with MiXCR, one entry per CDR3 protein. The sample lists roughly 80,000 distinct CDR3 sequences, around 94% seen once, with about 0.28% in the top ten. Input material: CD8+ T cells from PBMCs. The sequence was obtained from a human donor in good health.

CDR3 residues: CASSQYWDPGDTDTQYF. DNA for the CDR3: TGCGCCAGCAGCCAATACTGGGACCCCGGGGACACAGATACGCAGTATTTT. J is TRBJ2-3 and V is TRBV4-1; tentatively, D is TRBD1 or TRBD2 (5 bases each). The V and J ends lost 2 bases and 2 bases respectively, with 17 bases between them. Germline V lookup: CDR1 MGHRA, CDR2 YSYEKL. The CDR3 length is 17 residues.